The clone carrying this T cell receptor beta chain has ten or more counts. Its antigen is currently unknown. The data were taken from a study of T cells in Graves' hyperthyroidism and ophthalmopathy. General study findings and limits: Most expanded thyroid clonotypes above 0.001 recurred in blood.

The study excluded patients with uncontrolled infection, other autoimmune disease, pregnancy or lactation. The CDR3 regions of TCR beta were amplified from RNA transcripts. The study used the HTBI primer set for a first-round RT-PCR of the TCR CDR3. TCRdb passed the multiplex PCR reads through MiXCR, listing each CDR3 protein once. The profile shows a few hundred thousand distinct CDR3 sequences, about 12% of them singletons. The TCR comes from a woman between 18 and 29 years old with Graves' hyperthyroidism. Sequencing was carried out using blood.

The CDR3 reads CASSRVDRGFANTGELFF. CDR3 sequence (DNA): TGTGCCAGCAGCCGGGTGGACCGAGGATTCGCGAACACCGGGGAGCTGTTTTTT. V gene TRBV14 combines with J gene TRBJ2-2; D is undetermined. CDR1 SGHDN and CDR2 FVKESK come from the germline V gene. This CDR3 has 18 residues. V lost 4 bases to trimming and J lost 0 bases, with 18 bases between them.